This T cell receptor beta chain was identified in a study of shared clonotypes between healthy human individuals (dated by TCRdb to about 2020). Notes on the research overall: The cohort comprised a couple of women and a few men aged 18 to 49 years. For each donor, CD4 naive and CD4 memory were each run on three plates, CD8 naive on two plates, and CD8 memory on one plate. To estimate repertoire size and how much clonotypes are shared between individuals, the study performed deep sequencing of blood TCR repertoires from 4 to 6 healthy adults. To increase sequencing depth and limit assay-specific biases, different laboratories used diverse techniques to prepare libraries and sequence TCR repertoires. Per donor, leukapheresis produced somewhere between about 0.9 and 9.5 billion PBMCs. Overall study outcomes, separate from this receptor: Even with the large sequencing depth, rarefaction of the sorted-subset datasets indicated that sequencing was incomplete. Based on pairwise subsampling, the degree of clonotype sharing among donors was expected to be affected by sequencing depth. Estimated clonotype richness was generally larger for naive than for memory subsets. Sampling was restricted to blood, and TCR repertoires in tissues likely differ from the TCR repertoires found in blood. Roughly 5% of naive CD4, around 4% of naive CD8, 2.3% of memory CD4, and 0.4% of memory CD8 clonotypes were shared across several donors. The small number of donors limited the genetic and exposure-history diversity represented. Compared with non-shared clonotypes, the clonotypes found in all four sorted-subset donors had higher generation probabilities.

In the germline V gene, CDR1 corresponds to SGHDT and CDR2 to YYEEEE. The CDR3 starts with the cysteine, ends with the phenylalanine, and has 16 residues. Only the CDR3 DNA stays, 48 bases, in frame from base 1. Trimming costs V 4 bases and J 0 bases, and their ends lie 17 bases apart. TCR CDR3 regions were amplified from genomic DNA by multiplex PCR using the deep immunoSEQ assay. Genomic DNA extracted from each cell subset was distributed evenly over all wells of several immunoSEQ 96-well plates, and each plate served as one replicate. For sorted subsets, about 200 ng genomic DNA, equal to some 28,000 T cell genomes, was loaded into each replicate PCR. The purified libraries were quantified using a Qubit 3.0 fluorometer, sized with a Bioanalyzer 2100, and then quantified again using the KAPA Library Quantification kit. Each immunoSEQ 96-well plate was sequenced on its own single-read 150-cycle Illumina NextSeq 550 flow cell. In the authors' own workflow: Because the immunoSEQ output held only junctional sequences and lacked quality scores, the filtering could not match the filtering applied to full-length reads. To assign V/J genes and CDR3, sequences were annotated against IMGT germline references using PyIR, a Python wrapper for IgBLAST v1.9. Reads were filtered out if the reads had weak V/J assignments (E-value above 1e-6), no CDR3, stop codons, out-of-frame junctions, or ambiguous translated residues. V3J clonotypes were defined as sequences sharing the same inferred V gene, J gene, and CDR3 amino acid sequence. Percentage overlap between repertoires was computed as shared unique clonotypes divided by the size of the smaller repertoire. Repertoire richness was assessed with RTK rarefaction, the Chao1 estimator, and Recon v2.1 estimates of unobserved clonotypes. For all TCRbeta clonotypes obtained by the gDNA method from several donors, generation probabilities were computed with OLGA. Imported from immuneACCESS, the table was reduced by TCRdb to in-frame sequences with V and J called. These copies leave out some clones; in studies compared against another copy, an unresolved V gene accounts for under half, and the cause of the remainder is not known. From that table come the V and J calls and clone size; the DNA was used to work out D and trimming. The sample has roughly 770,000 clones on record, 95% to 97% of them singletons. Under 0.25% of the sample comes from the top ten.

Remarks on this clone: Its antigen remains unidentified. There are no base qualities to consult, and no much larger clone falls within one base.

CD8 naive samples were CD45RO-negative cells positively selected for CCR7, giving a CD45RA+CCR7+ population that excluded TemRA cells. The donors were healthy, HIV-negative adults who had no recently reported acute infections or vaccinations. Every donor was a Caucasian adult living in Nashville, Tennessee, USA. Blood was obtained by leukapheresis, after which PBMCs were separated by Ficoll-Histopaque density gradient centrifugation and cryopreserved in liquid nitrogen vapor phase. Purity and quantity of every magnetically sorted T cell population were checked by analytical flow cytometry. Genomic DNA was isolated from each sorted fraction and quantified by UV absorbance on a Nanodrop 2000c.

The sample consisted of naive CD8+ T cells sorted from blood. Read against the paper, the sample's cell subset or site label means: CD45RA+CCR7+. Recombination joined TRBV5-6 with TRBJ2-7; a weak D assignment points to TRBD2 (5 bases agree). This TCR was recovered from a man under 40 in good health. The CDR3 corresponds to CASSAGGLASSYEQYF. The sequenced DNA is TGTGCCAGCAGCGCCGGTGGGCTAGCTAGCTCCTACGAGCAGTACTTC. Joined to the reference TRBV5-6 and TRBJ2-7 proteins, this CDR3 gives the full variable domain: DAGVTQSPTHLIKTRGQQVTLRCSPKSGHDTVSWYQQALGQGPQFIFQYYEEEERQRGNFPDRFSGHQFPNYSSELNVNALLLGDSALYLCASSAGGLASSYEQYFGPGTRLTVT.